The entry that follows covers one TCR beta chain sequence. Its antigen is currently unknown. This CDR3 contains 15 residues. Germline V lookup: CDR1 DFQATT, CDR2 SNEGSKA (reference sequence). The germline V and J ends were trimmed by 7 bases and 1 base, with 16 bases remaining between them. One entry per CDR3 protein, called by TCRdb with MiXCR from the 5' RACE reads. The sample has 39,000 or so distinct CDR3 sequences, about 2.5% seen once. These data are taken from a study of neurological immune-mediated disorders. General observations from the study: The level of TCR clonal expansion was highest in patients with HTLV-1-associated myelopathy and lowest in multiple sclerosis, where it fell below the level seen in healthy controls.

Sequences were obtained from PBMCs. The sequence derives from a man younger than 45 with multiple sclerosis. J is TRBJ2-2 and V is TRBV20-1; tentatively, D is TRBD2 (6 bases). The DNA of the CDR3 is TGCAGTGGGGCAGTGGGTAGCGGGAACACCGGGGAGCTGTTTTTT. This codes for CSGAVGSGNTGELFF.